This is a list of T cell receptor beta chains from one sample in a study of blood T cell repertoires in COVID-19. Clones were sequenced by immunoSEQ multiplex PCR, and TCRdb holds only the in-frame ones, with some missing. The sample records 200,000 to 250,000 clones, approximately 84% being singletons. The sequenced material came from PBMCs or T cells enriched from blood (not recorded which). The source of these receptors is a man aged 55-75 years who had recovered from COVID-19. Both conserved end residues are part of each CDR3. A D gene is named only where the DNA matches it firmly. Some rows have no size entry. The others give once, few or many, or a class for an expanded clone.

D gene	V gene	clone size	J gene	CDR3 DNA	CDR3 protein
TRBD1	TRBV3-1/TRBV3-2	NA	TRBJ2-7	TGTGCCAGCAGCCAAGCCCAGGGGGCCCACGAGCAGTACTTC	CASSQAQGAHEQYF
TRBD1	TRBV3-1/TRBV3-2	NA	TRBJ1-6	TGTGCCAGCACAGGGGGCTCCTATAATTCACCCCTCCACTTT	CASTGGSYNSPLHF
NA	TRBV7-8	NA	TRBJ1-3	TGTGCCAGCAGCGTCACCGGGGGGAGCTCTGGAAACACCATATATTTT	CASSVTGGSSGNTIYF
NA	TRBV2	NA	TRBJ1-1	TGTGCCAGCAGTTTTTACGGTGGGAACACTGAAGCTTTCTTT	CASSFYGGNTEAFF
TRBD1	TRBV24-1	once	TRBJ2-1	TGTGCCACCAGTGACCCGGGACAGATCAATGAGCAGTTCTTC	CATSDPGQINEQFF
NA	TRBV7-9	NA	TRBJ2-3	TGTGCCAGCACGACTCAAACGGGGGTACGCACAGATACGCAGTATTTT	CASTTQTGVRTDTQYF
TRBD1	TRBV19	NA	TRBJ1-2	TGTGCCAGTAGTATCCGGGACAGCATTACTGGCTACACCTTC	CASSIRDSITGYTF
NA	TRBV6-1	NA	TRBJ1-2	TGTGCCAGCAGTGAAGTCTTTGGCTACACCTTC	CASSEVFGYTF
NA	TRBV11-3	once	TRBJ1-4	TGTGCCAGCAGCTTGACAGCAACTAATGAAAAACTGTTTTTT	CASSLTATNEKLFF
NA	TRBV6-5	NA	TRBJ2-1	TGTGCCAGCAGATCTAGGGGGTTATCCTACAATGAGCAGTTCTTC	CASRSRGLSYNEQFF
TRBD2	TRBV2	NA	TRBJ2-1	TGTGCCAGCAGGGGACTAGCGGGGGCCGGCAATGAGCAGTTCTTC	CASRGLAGAGNEQFF
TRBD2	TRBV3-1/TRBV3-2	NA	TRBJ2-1	TGTGCCAGCAGCCCAAGGGGACTAGCGGGGGGGTCAGACAATGAGCAGTTCTTC	CASSPRGLAGGSDNEQFF
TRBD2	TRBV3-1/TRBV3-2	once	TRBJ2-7	TGTGCCAGCAGCCAAGATGGGAGCGGGAGGCTCTACGAGCAGTACTTC	CASSQDGSGRLYEQYF
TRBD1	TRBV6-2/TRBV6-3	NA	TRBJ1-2	TGTGCCAGCAGTACCCGGGACAGGGACTTCTATGGCTACACCTTC	CASSTRDRDFYGYTF
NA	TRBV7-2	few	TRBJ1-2	TGTGCCAGCAGCTGGGGGGGGTGGCGCTACACCTTC	CASSWGGWRYTF
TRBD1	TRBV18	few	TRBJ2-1	TGTGCCAGCTCAACCCTTCGCGACAGGGGGGGGTATGAGCAGTTCTTC	CASSTLRDRGGYEQFF
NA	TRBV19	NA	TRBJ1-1	TGTGCCAGCCTAGACAAGAGAGGGACTGAAGCTTTCTTT	CASLDKRGTEAFF
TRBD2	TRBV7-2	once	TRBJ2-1	TGTGCCAGCGGATCGGGGGGGGCCCACAATGAGCAGTTCTTC	CASGSGGAHNEQFF
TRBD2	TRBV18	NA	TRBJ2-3	TGTGCCAGCTCACCACCCGCCGAGACTAGCAGCAGGGATACGCAGTATTTT	CASSPPAETSSRDTQYF
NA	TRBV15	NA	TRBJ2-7	TGTGCCACCAGCAGAGACCCTTCCTACGAGCAGTACTTC	CATSRDPSYEQYF
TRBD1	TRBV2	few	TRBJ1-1	TGTGCCAGCAGTGGGGACAGCGGGAACACTGAAGCTTTCTTT	CASSGDSGNTEAFF
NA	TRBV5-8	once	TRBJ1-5	TGTGCCAGCAGCTTAATTCGGCAGGGGCGTCAGCCCCAGCATTTT	CASSLIRQGRQPQHF
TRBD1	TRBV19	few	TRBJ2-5	TGTGCCAGTAGGGGACAGTACCAAGAGACCCAGTACTTC	CASRGQYQETQYF
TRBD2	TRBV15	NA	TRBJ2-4	TGTGCCACCGGCTCAGCGGGGGCCCGACCCAAAAACATTCAGTACTTC	CATGSAGARPKNIQYF
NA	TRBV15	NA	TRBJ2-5	TGTGCCACCAGCAGCGCCGACAGGTTCCAAGAGACCCAGTACTTC	CATSSADRFQETQYF
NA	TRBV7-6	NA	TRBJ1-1	TGTGCCAGCAGCTCCCGGGAGGTTATGAACACTGAAGCTTTCTTT	CASSSREVMNTEAFF
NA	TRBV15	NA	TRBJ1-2	TGTGCCACCAGCAGAGATGGGCAGGGGCTGGACTATGGCTACACCTTC	CATSRDGQGLDYGYTF
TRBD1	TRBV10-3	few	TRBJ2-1	TGTGCCATCAGTACCCGGGACAGAGACAATGAGCAGTTCTTC	CAISTRDRDNEQFF
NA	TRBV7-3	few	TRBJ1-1	TGTGCCAGCAGCTTATCCGGAGATGGACCAGGGACTGAAGCTTTCTTT	CASSLSGDGPGTEAFF
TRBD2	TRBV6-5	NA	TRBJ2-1	TGTGCCAGCAGCTCAAGCCGGGGGGGCCAAAATGAGCAGTTCTTC	CASSSSRGGQNEQFF
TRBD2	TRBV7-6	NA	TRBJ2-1	TGTGCCAGCAGCCCAGGACTAGCGGGCGCCTACAATGAGCAGTTCTTC	CASSPGLAGAYNEQFF
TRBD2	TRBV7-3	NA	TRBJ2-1	TGTGCCAGCAGCTCGAAGGGACTAGCGGGGGAGATTTACAATGAGCAGTTCTTC	CASSSKGLAGEIYNEQFF
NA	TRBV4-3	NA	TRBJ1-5	TGCGCCAGCAGCTATAAGGCCGGGGAGGGTCAGCCCCAGCATTTT	CASSYKAGEGQPQHF
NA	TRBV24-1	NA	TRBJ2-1	TGTGCCACCAGTAGCCCGGGCGGGAATGAGCAGTTCTTC	CATSSPGGNEQFF
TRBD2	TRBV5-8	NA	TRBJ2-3	TGTGCCAGCAGCTTGGCACTAGCGGGGGGACAACTCAGCACAGATACGCAGTATTTT	CASSLALAGGQLSTDTQYF
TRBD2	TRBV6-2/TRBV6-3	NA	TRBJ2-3	TGTGCCAGCAGTTCGCGGACTAGCGGGGGGCGGCAATACTCAGATACGCAGTATTTT	CASSSRTSGGRQYSDTQYF
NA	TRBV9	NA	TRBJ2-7	TGTGCCAGCAGCGTAGGGTCGGGGGTCGGCTACGAGCAGTACTTC	CASSVGSGVGYEQYF
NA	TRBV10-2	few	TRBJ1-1	TGCGCCAGCAGTGATTTAGTCGTTTCTGAAGCTTTCTTT	CASSDLVVSEAFF
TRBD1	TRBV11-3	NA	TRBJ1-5	TGTGCCAGCAGCCCTGGGACAGGGGGCGGACAGCCCCAGCATTTT	CASSPGTGGGQPQHF
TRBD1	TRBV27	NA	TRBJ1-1	TGTGCCAGCAGACTGACAGGGGGTATGTCTGAAGCTTTCTTT	CASRLTGGMSEAFF
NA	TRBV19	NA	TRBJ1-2	TGTGCCAGTAGTATTTGGGGGGACTATGGCTACACCTTC	CASSIWGDYGYTF
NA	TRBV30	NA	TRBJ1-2	TGTGCCTGGAGTCCGCCAGCTAACTATGGCTACACCTTC	CAWSPPANYGYTF
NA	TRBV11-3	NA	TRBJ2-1	TGTGCCAGCAGCTCAATCGTTAGCTCCTACAATGAGCAGTTCTTC	CASSSIVSSYNEQFF
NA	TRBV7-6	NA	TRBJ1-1	TGTGCCAGCAGCTCGGGCAGGGGGAACACTGAAGCTTTCTTT	CASSSGRGNTEAFF
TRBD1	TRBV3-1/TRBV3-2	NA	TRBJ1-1	TGTGCCAGCAGCCCGGTGACAGGGACCCACACTGAAGCTTTCTTT	CASSPVTGTHTEAFF
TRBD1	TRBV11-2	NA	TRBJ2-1	TGTGCCAGCAGCTTGGGACAGGGGATTTTCTACAATGAGCAGTTCTTC	CASSLGQGIFYNEQFF
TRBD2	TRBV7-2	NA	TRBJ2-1	TGTGCCAGCAGCTTAGCTAGCGGGGGGCCCAATGAGCAGTTCTTC	CASSLASGGPNEQFF
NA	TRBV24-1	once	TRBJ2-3	TGTGCCACCAGTGATACCCGGGTCTACACAGATACGCAGTATTTT	CATSDTRVYTDTQYF
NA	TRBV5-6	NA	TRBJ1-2	TGTGCCAGCAGCTTGGAAAGGGGATATGGCTACACCTTC	CASSLERGYGYTF